This TCR beta chain was sequenced for a study of regulatory T cells in long-lasting Graves disease. Overall study: In persistent Graves' disease, antithyroid drugs had been taken for over 5 years and TSH receptor antibodies stayed positive.

Study-level points and caveats: Among samples with persistent disease, TRBV28, TRBJ1-2 and TRBJ2-5 were favored.

The table lists this clonotype with a few counts. Its antigen remains unknown. According to the study, TCR beta libraries were built with iRepertoire HTBI primers and CDR3-region Arm-PCR. TCRdb reprocessed the multiplex PCR reads with MiXCR, giving one entry per CDR3 protein. The table records almost 350,000 distinct CDR3 sequences, about 18% of them present only once. As for time point: persistent/refractory GD, antithyroid drugs over 5 years with positive TRAb. RNA isolated from PBMCs was used to make the TCR library. V was pared by 1 base and J by 6 bases, with 6 bases of the junction left unmatched. CDR1 and CDR2 from the germline V gene are LGHNT and FRNRAP. The CDR3 is 15 residues long.

The clonotype was recovered from a female donor with Graves disease. The input for sequencing was peripheral blood mononuclear cells (PBMCs), taken when the disease was refractory, from a patient treated with antithyroid drugs. This chain joins TRBV12-5 and TRBJ1-5; 7 nucleotides agree with TRBD1. CDR3 region: CASGLGDSGAQPQHF. The CDR3, as DNA: TGTGCTAGTGGTTTGGGGGACAGTGGAGCTCAGCCCCAGCATTTT.